A single count supports the clone carrying this T cell receptor (beta chain). The source of the sample is a study of CD8 T cells in Susac syndrome. The RNA, roughly 0.45 to 1 ug, was put through reverse transcription using random hexamers. An immunoSEQ multiplex PCR generated amplified TCR beta CDR3 products spanning 54 Vbeta and 13 Jbeta. TCRdb reanalysed the immunoSEQ multiplex PCR reads using MiXCR and keeps one entry per CDR3 protein. The sample records 150,000 or so distinct CDR3 sequences, around 95% being singletons. The sample was CD8+ T cells from PBMCs. The receptor's source is a human donor with multiple sclerosis.

The CDR3 DNA is TGCAGTGCTAGATGGACAGACTCAAACTATGGCTACACCTTC. Amino acid sequence: CSARWTDSNYGYTF. The chain is built from TRBV20-1 and TRBJ1-2; a weak D match, TRBD1 (6 bases). The CDR3 has 14 residues. Germline lookup yields CDR1 DFQATT and CDR2 SNEGSKA (reference sequence). With 2 bases removed from V and 2 bases from J, the gap between germline ends came to 12 bases.